This T cell receptor beta chain was observed in a study of relationships among human T cell subsets. Study-level points and caveats: Over 55% of CD8+ cytotoxic sequences were in clones over 100 reads; regulatory and Th2 had few. Many CDR3s were shared across Th1, Th2 and regulatory subsets.

Magnetic beads coated with subset-specific antibodies isolated the T cell subsets. Concerning this clonotype itself: No antigen is known for it.

Semiquantitative ARM-PCR amplified T cell receptor alpha and beta CDR3 regions from mRNA. Tagged nested gene-specific primers were used first, then communal superprimers amplified exponentially. TCRdb re-called the multiplex PCR reads with MiXCR, one entry per CDR3 protein. The profile covers roughly 3,000 distinct CDR3 sequences, with almost 85% appearing a single time and roughly 18% taken by the ten largest. The sequenced material came from total T cells sorted from blood. The sequence came from a man aged 35 to 55 in good health.

Here the CDR3 DNA reads TGCAGTGCGGAGGGGCGATTCGGCAACTATGGCTACACCTTC. Translation: CSAEGRFGNYGYTF. The chain joins TRBV20-1 to TRBJ1-2; a possible D gene is TRBD1 (5 bases). CDR3 size: 14 residues. The ends were cut back, 6 bases at V and 2 bases at J, with 16 bases in the middle. Germline lookup yields CDR1 DFQATT and CDR2 SNEGSKA (reference sequence).